Presented here are 23 T cell receptor beta chains from one specimen sequenced in a study of T cell responses to AZD1222 COVID-19 vaccine. Repertoires were generated with immunoSEQ multiplex PCR, while TCRdb's copy carries only in-frame clones and drops some. The table records about 160,000 clones, over 75% of them present only once. The sample in question was peripheral blood, obtained 28 days after the second AZD1222 dose. The receptor set was obtained from an adult who received the AZD1222 COVID-19 vaccine.

Written as DNA, the CDR3 is TGTGCCAGCTCACCAGGAGGGGGAGGGAATGAAGCTTTCTTT. Translation gives CASSPGGGGNEAFF. The gene calls are TRBV18 and TRBJ1-1; the D gene is possibly TRBD1 (6 bases). There are 14 residues in the CDR3. V was trimmed by 2 bases and J by 7 bases, leaving 14 bases between them. CDR1 is KGHSH and CDR2 is LQKENI in the germline V gene.

This clone was seen once. The chain uses TRBV3-1 (or the pseudogene TRBV3-2) and TRBJ2-2; 11 bases align to TRBD1. The CDR3 contains 17 residues. Per the germline V gene, CDR1 is LGHDT and CDR2 is YNNKEL (reference sequence). V was pared by 4 bases and J by 7 bases, with 11 bases of the junction left unmatched. The chain's CDR3 is CASSRYTGTGGIGELFF. In DNA, the CDR3 is TGTGCCAGCAGCCGCTATACCGGGACAGGGGGGATCGGGGAGCTGTTTTTT.

This rearrangement joins TRBV10-3 to TRBJ1-5; 7 bases align to TRBD1. The CDR3 loop spans 15 amino acids. V was pared by 2 bases and J by 7 bases, with 8 bases of the junction left unmatched. The germline CDR1 and CDR2 sequences are ENHRY and SYGVKD. CDR3 in amino acids: CAISERPGGEQPQHF. CDR3 nucleotides: TGTGCCATCAGTGAGAGGCCAGGGGGAGAACAGCCCCAGCATTTT.

The chain joins TRBV7-2 to TRBJ2-7, with a tentative D call TRBD1 (5 bases). The CDR3 has 15 amino acids. The ends were cut back, 1 base at V and 0 bases at J, with 10 bases in the middle. The germline V gene encodes CDR1 SGHTA and CDR2 FQGNSA. The CDR3 loop reads CASSLGQSSSYEQYF. CDR3 nucleotide sequence: TGTGCCAGCAGCTTAGGACAGTCAAGCTCCTACGAGCAGTACTTC.

The chain recombines TRBV12-3 or TRBV12-4 with TRBJ1-2; D is perhaps TRBD1 (5 bases). Trimming left V 7 bases short and J 10 bases short, with 16 bases between. The CDR3 length is 12 residues. DNA for the CDR3: TGTGCCAGCACTCTAGGGGTAGGGGCCTACACCTTC. Encoded protein: CASTLGVGAYTF.

The rearrangement links TRBV15 to TRBJ1-5, with TRBD1 identical over 8 bases. V shed 6 bases and J 7 bases; nucleotides not matched to a gene: 5. This CDR3 is 13 amino acids long. CDR1 is LNHNV, CDR2 YYDKDF, per germline (reference sequence). CDR3 in DNA: TGTGCCACCAGGGCCAGGGGGCGACAGCCCCAGCATTTT. Its protein is CATRARGRQPQHF.

The rearrangement links TRBV19 to TRBJ1-3; TRBD1 agrees at 7 bases. Germline V gene lookup returns CDR1 LNHDA and CDR2 SQIVND (reference sequence). After removal of 8 bases from V and 0 bases from J, the junction contained 4 bases not matched to a gene. The CDR3 runs to 14 residues. As DNA, the CDR3 is TGTGCCAGTTGGGACAGATCCTCTGGAAACACCATATATTTT. It translates to CASWDRSSGNTIYF. The full variable domain, its missing parts supplied by reference TRBV19 and TRBJ1-3, is DGGITQSPKYLFRKEGQNVTLSCEQNLNHDAMYWYRQDPGQGLRLIYYSQIVNDFQKGDIAEGYSVSREKKESFPLTVTSAQKNPTAFYLCASWDRSSGNTIYFGEGSWLTVV.

CDR3 region: CASSFVKHSGRTDTQYF. The CDR3 DNA reads TGTGCCAGCAGCTTTGTCAAACACAGCGGACGCACAGATACGCAGTATTTT. This rearrangement joins TRBV5-5 to TRBJ2-3; maybe TRBD2 (5 bases). This CDR3 contains 17 residues. CDR1 is SGHKS, CDR2 YYEKEE, per germline (reference sequence). Deletions cut 2 bases from V and 1 base from J, with 17 bases between.

The chain links TRBV6-1 to TRBJ1-4, with TRBD1 matching over 8 bases. Germline CDR1 and CDR2: MNHNS and SASEGT. After removal of 1 base from V and 7 bases from J, the junction contained 5 bases not matched to a gene. This CDR3 is built from 15 residues. The CDR3 region has the DNA TGTGCCAGCAGTGAAGTACAGGGGGGAAGTGAAAAACTGTTTTTT. This sequence encodes CASSEVQGGSEKLFF.

V is TRBV20-1 and J is TRBJ1-1; D is ambiguous. Between the trimmed V and J ends, which lost 5 bases and 10 bases, there was a span of 14 bases. There are 11 residues in the CDR3. Per the germline V gene, CDR1 is DFQATT and CDR2 is SNEGSKA (reference sequence). CDR3: CSAATEGVAFF. The CDR3 DNA sequence: TGCAGTGCTGCTACGGAGGGAGTAGCTTTCTTT.

V usage is TRBV29-1 and J usage is TRBJ2-1, with D possibly TRBD1 on 10 matching bases. Germline V lookup: CDR1 SQVTM, CDR2 ANQGSEA. There are 14 residues in the CDR3. The CDR3 DNA follows: TGCAGTCATTCTAGCGGGACAGGGGACAATGAGCAGTTCTTC. Amino acid sequence: CSHSSGTGDNEQFF.

The gene calls are TRBV5-4 and TRBJ1-2; 7 bases are a match to TRBD1. CDR1 is SGHNT, CDR2 YYREEE, per germline (reference sequence). The V gene end was trimmed by 4 bases and the J gene end by 3 bases; junction bases not matched to a gene: 3. This CDR3 has 13 amino acids. The chain's CDR3 is CASSADRDYGYTF. The CDR3 DNA follows: TGTGCCAGCAGCGCAGACAGGGACTATGGCTACACCTTC.

The V gene is TRBV6-1, the J gene TRBJ1-2, with D perhaps matching TRBD1 (6 bases). Germline CDR1 and CDR2: MNHNS and SASEGT. V lost 2 bases and J 6 bases, leaving 13 bases between the germline ends. This CDR3 comprises 14 residues. CDR3 DNA sequence: TGTGCCAGCAGTGAAAGAGGGGGAGCCAATGGCTACACCTTC. The encoded protein is CASSERGGANGYTF.

CDR3 sequence reads: CSALSEPSSPLHF. In DNA form, the CDR3 reads TGCAGCGCCCTTAGTGAGCCGAGTTCACCCCTCCACTTT. The rearrangement joins TRBV29-1 to TRBJ1-6; D not certain. This CDR3 contains 13 residues. The V gene's germline CDR1 is SQVTM and CDR2 ANQGSEA. V dropped 7 bases and J dropped 9 bases, with 16 bases sitting between them.

The chain joins TRBV6-5 to TRBJ1-5; D unresolved. Per the germline V gene, CDR1 is MNHEY and CDR2 is SVGAGI. The CDR3 consists of 15 residues. V lost 0 bases and J lost 1, with 7 bases in between. The CDR3 here is CASSYSTGSNQPQHF. CDR3 DNA sequence: TGTGCCAGCAGTTACTCGACTGGGAGCAATCAGCCCCAGCATTTT.

In its sample, this clone was seen a few times. The chain joins TRBV6-5 to TRBJ2-5; tentatively, D is TRBD2 (6 bases). CDR3 length equals 12 residues. Germline CDR1 MNHEY, CDR2 SVGAGI. The V gene lost 6 bases and the J gene lost 6 bases, with 11 bases spanning the gap. CDR3 in amino acids: CASSLEGKTQYF. The CDR3 DNA reads TGTGCCAGCAGCCTGGAGGGAAAGACCCAGTACTTC.

This clone occurred once. The chain links TRBV4-2 to TRBJ2-3; D is perhaps TRBD1 (7 bases). The germline V and J ends were trimmed by 4 bases and 1 base, with 15 bases remaining between them. The CDR3 totals 16 residues. CDR1 is LGHNA and CDR2 is YNFKEQ in the germline V gene. In nucleotides, the CDR3 is TGTGCCAGCAGCCCACACCAGGGGGGCGGCACAGATACGCAGTATTTT. Protein sequence: CASSPHQGGGTDTQYF.

The chain combines TRBV25-1 with TRBJ2-7; D uncertain. Trimming pared 1 base from V and 2 bases from J, leaving 3 bases between. This CDR3 comprises 12 residues. Germline assignment: CDR1 MGHDK and CDR2 SYGVNS. The CDR3 region is CASSESPYEQYF. The DNA of the CDR3 is TGTGCCAGCAGTGAATCACCCTACGAGCAGTACTTC.

V is TRBV6-2 or TRBV6-3 and J is TRBJ2-2; 8 bases agree with TRBD1. The CDR3 runs 16 residues. The trim removed 6 bases at V and 5 bases at J, leaving 11 bases unmatched. Germline V gene lookup returns CDR1 MNHEY and CDR2 SVGEGT. The CDR3 nucleotides are TGTGCCAGCAGCCGTGGACAGGGATGGAGGACCGGGGAGCTGTTTTTT. Its translation: CASSRGQGWRTGELFF.

V gene TRBV7-8 combines with J gene TRBJ2-5; no reliable D call. Germline values: CDR1 SGHVS, CDR2 FQNEAQ. The CDR3 spans 13 residues. V was shortened by 1 base and J by 5 bases, with 8 bases between the two germline ends. CDR3 bases: TGTGCCAGCAGCTTAGGGGGTGGTGAGACCCAGTACTTC. It is translated as CASSLGGGETQYF.

This clone occurred once. The genes are TRBV3-1 (or the pseudogene TRBV3-2) and TRBJ2-2, with D possibly matching TRBD1 (5 bases). Germline assignment: CDR1 LGHDT and CDR2 YNNKEL (reference sequence). There are 12 residues in the CDR3. V was cut by 5 bases and J by 7 bases, with 8 bases left in between. CDR3 nucleotides: TGTGCCAGCAGCATGGGGCACGGGGAGCTGTTTTTT. It encodes CASSMGHGELFF.

This clone came up a few times. The J gene is TRBJ2-1, the V gene TRBV4-2, with D perhaps matching TRBD2 (7 bases). V gave up 1 base and J gave up 8 bases, with 12 bases separating them. The CDR3 runs 14 residues. The germline gives CDR1 LGHNA, CDR2 YNFKEQ. Written as DNA, the CDR3 is TGTGCCAGCAGCCAAGTGGGGGGGGCCGATGAGCAGTTCTTC. Translated, it gives CASSQVGGADEQFF.

The chain has TRBV30 and TRBJ1-2; D possibly corresponds to TRBD1 (5 bases). Per germline, CDR1 GTSNPN and CDR2 SVGIG (reference sequence). V lost 5 bases and J lost 1, with 14 bases in between. This CDR3 region has 14 residues. As DNA, the CDR3 is TGTGCCTGGGGCAGGGTCAGGCTTAACTATGGCTACACCTTC. This translates into CAWGRVRLNYGYTF.